The source of this TCR beta chain is a study of T cells in Graves' hyperthyroidism and ophthalmopathy. Researchers took RNA transcripts and amplified the TCR beta CDR3 regions from them. The primer set for the first-round RT-PCR of the TCR CDR3 was HTBI. In TCRdb, the multiplex PCR reads were re-called with MiXCR into one record per CDR3 protein. This table holds some 510,000 distinct CDR3 sequences, under 60% found once. This clonotype has only a few counts. The CDR3 consists of 16 residues. Germline trimming cut 1 base from V and 0 bases from J; bases unmatched to any gene: 5. This clonotype was sampled from a woman aged 18-29 years with Graves' hyperthyroidism. The rearrangement links TRBV12-3 or TRBV12-4 to TRBJ2-7; 8 bases map to TRBD2. The sequenced sample consisted of peripheral blood or thyroid tissue (not recorded which). The DNA for the CDR3 is TGTGCCAGCAGTTTAGGCCTAGCGGGTATCTCCTACGAGCAGTACTTC. It codes for CASSLGLAGISYEQYF.